The 30 T cell receptor beta chains presented below share a single source sample, sequenced in a study of blood T cell repertoires in COVID-19. TCRdb keeps only in-frame clones here, not all; method: immunoSEQ multiplex PCR. The table lists a few hundred thousand clones, about nine tenths of them singletons. Sequenced input: peripheral blood. The source of these receptors is a woman in her 30s with COVID-19, enrolled during active disease.

This clone was recorded once. The rearrangement joins TRBV19 to TRBJ1-1; maybe TRBD1 (5 bases). The CDR3 sequence is 15 residues long. Germline CDR1 LNHDA, CDR2 SQIVND (reference sequence). V gave up 3 bases and J gave up 1 base, with 12 bases separating them. In nucleotides, the CDR3 is TGTGCCAGTAGTATGGTTTACAGGTCGAACACTGAAGCTTTCTTT. As protein: CASSMVYRSNTEAFF.

The rearrangement links TRBV9 to TRBJ1-1; TRBD1 matches at 7 bases. Germline CDR1 SGDLS, CDR2 YYNGEE. This CDR3 is built from 13 residues. Losses at the gene ends were 3 bases for V and 10 bases for J; bases not matched to a gene: 9. The CDR3 bases are TGTGCCAGCAGCGCTCCGGGACAGTCGTCAGCTTTCTTT. Residues: CASSAPGQSSAFF.

The chain carries TRBV4-2 and TRBJ1-1; D is uncertain. This CDR3 is 13 amino acids long. Trimming pared 1 base from V and 3 bases from J, leaving 6 bases between. Germline CDR1 LGHNA, CDR2 YNFKEQ. The CDR3 sequence is CASSQGSDTEAFF. CDR3 sequence (DNA): TGTGCCAGCAGCCAAGGGTCGGACACTGAAGCTTTCTTT.

The chain carries TRBV10-3 and TRBJ2-7; 9 nucleotides match TRBD1. Germline lookup yields CDR1 ENHRY and CDR2 SYGVKD. The V segment lost 10 bases and the J segment 2 bases; nucleotides outside the gene matches: 12. This CDR3 is 15 amino acids long. The CDR3 coding sequence is TGTGCCACCCAAGGGGGGACAGGGTTTCCCTACGAGCAGTACGTC. Residues: CATQGGTGFPYEQYV.

J is TRBJ2-3 and V is TRBV28; D perhaps matches TRBD2 (6 bases). Germline loops: CDR1 MDHEN, CDR2 SYDVKM. The CDR3 totals 17 residues. With 6 bases removed from V and 4 bases from J, the gap between germline ends came to 23 bases. The CDR3 sequence is CASRLASVGGGSDTQYF. The CDR3 region has the DNA TGTGCCAGCAGGTTGGCCTCCGTGGGCGGAGGGTCAGATACGCAGTATTTT.

The chain links TRBV10-3 to TRBJ1-2, with D uncertain. Between the trimmed V and J ends, which lost 1 base and 4 bases, there was a span of 7 bases. The CDR3 has 13 amino acids. Germline CDR1 and CDR2: ENHRY and SYGVKD. In DNA form, the CDR3 reads TGTGCCATCAGTGAGTACTCTGGCTATGGCTACACCTTC. It is translated as CAISEYSGYGYTF.

The chain employs TRBV28 and TRBJ1-1; D remains unclear. CDR1 and CDR2 from the germline V gene are MDHEN and SYDVKM. V lost 5 bases and J 4 bases, leaving 11 bases between the germline ends. This CDR3 has 13 residues. Here the CDR3 reads CASSPRTGTEAFF. In DNA form, the CDR3 reads TGTGCCAGCAGTCCAAGGACTGGCACTGAAGCTTTCTTT.

This clone was seen once. The chain links TRBV28 to TRBJ2-1, with D hard to call. This CDR3 region has 11 residues. Germline V CDR1 and CDR2: MDHEN, SYDVKM. V shed 3 bases and J shed 13 bases, with 10 bases lying between them. The CDR3 DNA is TGTGCCAGCAGTTTCATCGGTACCCAGTTCTTC. It encodes CASSFIGTQFF.

The chain employs TRBV7-9 and TRBJ1-1; tentatively, D is TRBD1 (5 bases). CDR3 length: 13 residues. Deletions cut 5 bases from V and 5 bases from J, with 12 bases between. CDR1 is SEHNR, CDR2 FQNEAQ, per germline (reference sequence). CDR3 loop: CASSQLTVTEAFF. The DNA of the CDR3 is TGTGCCAGCAGCCAACTGACAGTAACTGAAGCTTTCTTT.

V and J are TRBV7-3 and TRBJ2-2; D is ambiguous. The germline V gene has CDR1 SGHTA and CDR2 FQGTGA. The CDR3 sequence is 14 residues long. With 5 bases removed from V and 5 bases from J, the gap between germline ends came to 12 bases. The DNA of the CDR3 is TGTGCCAGCAGCCGCTCCAGTGGTACCGGGGAGCTGTTTTTT. It yields the protein CASSRSSGTGELFF.

This sequence joins TRBV6-2 or TRBV6-3 and TRBJ1-2; 7 bases map to TRBD1. The CDR3 length is 15 residues. Germline-derived CDR1 and CDR2 are MNHEY and SVGEGT. Trimming at V came to 2 bases and at J to 6 bases, leaving 9 bases not matched to a gene. CDR3 DNA: TGTGCCAGCAGTTACGCTGGGACAGATCCTGATGGCTACACCTTC. Protein product: CASSYAGTDPDGYTF.

The rearrangement joins TRBV3-1 (or the pseudogene TRBV3-2) to TRBJ2-7, with TRBD2 as a possible D gene (6 bases). The germline V gene has CDR1 LGHDT and CDR2 YNNKEL (reference sequence). Trimming cost V 2 bases and J 5 bases, with 7 bases left between them. CDR3 size: 12 residues. CDR3 protein: CASSQSGDEQYF. The DNA for the CDR3 is TGTGCCAGCAGCCAATCGGGGGACGAGCAGTACTTC.

This rearrangement joins TRBV7-9 to TRBJ2-1, with D tentatively TRBD2 (5 bases). Per germline, CDR1 SEHNR and CDR2 FQNEAQ (reference sequence). CDR3 length: 14 amino acids. Trimming removed 0 bases from V and 5 bases from J, with 8 bases in between. This chain's CDR3 is CASSLALLDNEQFF. CDR3 sequence (DNA): TGTGCCAGCAGCTTAGCTCTACTAGACAATGAGCAGTTCTTC.

The J gene is TRBJ2-3, the V gene TRBV9, with D maybe TRBD2 (6 bases). Germline V gene sequence: CDR1 SGDLS, CDR2 YYNGEE. Trimming left V 5 bases short and J 8 bases short, with 18 bases between. CDR3 size: 14 residues. CDR3 amino acids: CASSSGPFPGTQYF. For the CDR3, the DNA is TGTGCCAGCAGTAGCGGCCCCTTCCCTGGTACGCAGTATTTT. Combining the CDR3 with reference TRBV9 and TRBJ2-3 gives the whole variable domain DSGVTQTPKHLITATGQRVTLRCSPRSGDLSVYWYQQSLDQGLQFLIQYYNGEERAKGNILERFSAQQFPDLHSELNLSSLELGDSALYFCASSSGPFPGTQYFGPGTRLTVL.

The J gene is TRBJ1-3, the V gene TRBV19; D may be TRBD1 (6 bases). Between the trimmed V and J ends, which lost 7 bases and 0 bases, there was a span of 16 bases. This CDR3 has 16 residues. The germline V gene has CDR1 LNHDA and CDR2 SQIVND (reference sequence). The DNA of the CDR3 is TGTGCCAGTACAAGGGGGGGCGTAAGCTCTGGAAACACCATATATTTT. It yields the protein CASTRGGVSSGNTIYF. The variable domain in full, with the rest retrieved from reference TRBV19 and TRBJ1-3, is DGGITQSPKYLFRKEGQNVTLSCEQNLNHDAMYWYRQDPGQGLRLIYYSQIVNDFQKGDIAEGYSVSREKKESFPLTVTSAQKNPTAFYLCASTRGGVSSGNTIYFGEGSWLTVV.

V usage is TRBV6-4 and J usage is TRBJ1-1; D gene uncertain. CDR3 size: 14 residues. CDR1 is MRHNA, CDR2 SNTAGT, per germline. Trimming removed 3 bases from V and 5 bases from J, with 13 bases in between. CDR3 bases: TGTGCCAGCAGTGAACGCGGGGAAGGGACTGAAGCTTTCTTT. This codes for CASSERGEGTEAFF.

The chain has TRBV7-8 and TRBJ1-6; no clear D gene. Trimming removed 5 bases at V and 11 bases at J, with 19 bases between. The CDR3 is 15 residues long. The germline CDR1 and CDR2 sequences are SGHVS and FQNEAQ. The CDR3 loop is CASSGREVRVTPLHF. DNA for the CDR3: TGTGCCAGCAGCGGTCGTGAGGTTCGAGTAACACCCCTCCACTTT. Supplemented by reference TRBV7-8 and TRBJ1-6, the full variable domain reads GAGVSQSPRYKVAKRGQDVALRCDPISGHVSLFWYQQALGQGPEFLTYFQNEAQLDKSGLPSDRFFAERPEGSVSTLKIQRTQQEDSAVYLCASSGREVRVTPLHFGNGTRLTVT.

The sample holds one count of this clone. The junction shows a germline mismatch at one end, possibly a read error. The CDR3 loop is CASSSGGGGSIF. In nucleotides, the CDR3 is TGTGCCAGCAGTTCGGGGGGCGGGGGATCAATCTTC. The chain employs TRBV27 and TRBJ2-1, with D possibly TRBD2 on 7 matching bases. Germline V lookup: CDR1 MNHEY, CDR2 SMNVEV (reference sequence). The CDR3 sequence is 12 residues long.

This clone was seen a few times. The chain carries TRBV7-9 and TRBJ1-3, with 8 bases lining up with TRBD1. This CDR3 spans 16 amino acids. Unmatched junction bases numbered 8, after V lost 1 base and J lost 6 bases. Germline CDR1 and CDR2: SEHNR and FQNEAQ (reference sequence). The CDR3 reads CASSLGGRGLTNTIYF. CDR3 nucleotide sequence: TGTGCCAGCAGCTTAGGTGGCAGGGGGCTGACAAACACCATATATTTT. The whole variable domain, remainder taken from reference TRBV7-9 and TRBJ1-3, is DTGVSQNPRHKITKRGQNVTFRCDPISEHNRLYWYRQTLGQGPEFLTYFQNEAQLEKSRLLSDRFSAERPKGSFSTLEIQRTEQGDSAMYLCASSLGGRGLTNTIYFGEGSWLTVV.

This clone appeared a single time. The rearrangement joins TRBV5-1 to TRBJ2-7, with a possible D match to TRBD1 (6 bases). CDR3 length equals 14 residues. Germline V gives CDR1 SGHRS, CDR2 YFSETQ. V was pared by 1 base and J by 4 bases, with 12 bases between. The CDR3 DNA is TGCGCCAGCAGCTTGTTCTCAGGGGCGTACGAGCAGTACTTC. This encodes CASSLFSGAYEQYF.

This clone was seen only a few times. The rearrangement joins TRBV5-1 to TRBJ1-6, with 10 bases fitting TRBD1. The CDR3 length is 16 residues. Trimming removed 2 bases from V and 8 bases from J; junction bases left unmatched: 7. Germline V gene data show CDR1 as SGHRS and CDR2 as YFSETQ. In DNA form, the CDR3 reads TGCGCCAGCAGCTTCGGAGAGGGACAGGGGTATTCACCCCTCCACTTT. Protein: CASSFGEGQGYSPLHF.

The chain recombines TRBV6-5 with TRBJ1-1; 9 bases match TRBD1. With 7 bases clipped from V and 4 bases from J, the junction kept 7 bases outside the gene matches. The CDR3 covers 14 residues. Germline V gene lookup returns CDR1 MNHEY and CDR2 SVGAGI. CDR3 coding DNA: TGTGCCAGCACGGGGACAGGGAGGGTCACTGAAGCTTTCTTT. This sequence encodes CASTGTGRVTEAFF.

The V call is TRBV30, the J call TRBJ1-2; D gene uncertain. Trimming left V 2 bases short and J 3 bases short, with 10 bases between. CDR1 GTSNPN and CDR2 SVGIG come from the germline V gene (reference sequence). CDR3 size: 13 residues. CDR3 sequence: CAWSRWSDYGYTF. The CDR3 DNA follows: TGTGCCTGGAGTAGATGGTCAGACTATGGCTACACCTTC.

The chain joins TRBV2 to TRBJ2-5; D perhaps matches TRBD1 (6 bases). This CDR3 is built from 15 residues. V lost 4 bases and J 1 base, leaving 13 bases between the germline ends. Germline V lookup: CDR1 SNHLY, CDR2 FYNNEI. The CDR3 DNA sequence: TGTGCCAGCAGTGGGGGGCGGAGGACCCAAGAGACCCAGTACTTC. Encoded protein: CASSGGRRTQETQYF.

The chain is built from TRBV6-5 and TRBJ2-5; a weak D match, TRBD2 (5 bases). CDR1 is MNHEY, CDR2 SVGAGI, per germline. The V end was cut by 6 bases, the J end by 0 bases, with 8 bases between. The CDR3 has 13 amino acids. CDR3 region: CASRASHQETQYF. In nucleotides, the CDR3 is TGTGCCAGCAGGGCTAGCCACCAAGAGACCCAGTACTTC.

The genes are TRBV19 and TRBJ2-5, with 14 bases matching TRBD2. The CDR3 is 17 residues long. CDR1 is LNHDA, CDR2 SQIVND, per germline (reference sequence). Trimming removed 3 bases from V and 5 bases from J; junction bases left unmatched: 8. CDR3 protein: CASSMARLAGGRETQYF. In DNA, the CDR3 is TGTGCCAGTAGTATGGCCCGACTAGCGGGGGGGCGGGAGACCCAGTACTTC.

This clone was picked up a small number of times. The V call is TRBV7-9, the J call TRBJ1-1, with 7 bases aligning to TRBD1. V shed 3 bases, J shed 14 bases, and the junction held 18 bases outside the gene matches. The CDR3 sequence is 15 residues long. Germline lookup yields CDR1 SEHNR and CDR2 FQNEAQ (reference sequence). The chain's CDR3 is CASSFGRTGYEESFF. The DNA for the CDR3 is TGTGCCAGCAGCTTTGGTCGGACAGGCTACGAGGAGAGCTTCTTT.

The genes are TRBV28 and TRBJ1-5, with D unresolved. The CDR3 is made up of 14 amino acids. Trimming left V 4 bases short and J 11 bases short, with 18 bases between. CDR1 is MDHEN and CDR2 is SYDVKM in the germline V gene. The CDR3 loop is CASSSYTTFGAQHF. In DNA, the CDR3 is TGTGCCAGCAGTTCGTATACAACCTTCGGAGCCCAGCATTTT. The whole variable domain, remainder taken from reference TRBV28 and TRBJ1-5, is DVKVTQSSRYLVKRTGEKVFLECVQDMDHENMFWYRQDPGLGLRLIYFSYDVKMKEKGDIPEGYSVSREKKERFSLILESASTNQTSMYLCASSSYTTFGAQHFGDGTRLSIL.

This sequence joins TRBV5-4 and TRBJ2-5, with 8 bases matching TRBD1. CDR1 and CDR2 from the germline V gene are SGHNT and YYREEE (reference sequence). Trimming at V came to 4 bases and at J to 2 bases, leaving 4 bases not matched to a gene. There are 14 residues in the CDR3. This chain's CDR3 is CASSPRTGQETQYF. The CDR3 DNA follows: TGTGCCAGCAGCCCGCGGACAGGGCAAGAGACCCAGTACTTC.

The V gene is TRBV10-3, the J gene TRBJ2-1, with D unclear. In germline, CDR1 is ENHRY, CDR2 SYGVKD. The CDR3 consists of 13 residues. V lost 7 bases to trimming and J lost 4 bases, with 11 bases between them. CDR3 in amino acids: CAITPTGYNEQFF. DNA for the CDR3: TGTGCCATCACCCCAACTGGTTACAATGAGCAGTTCTTC.